Listed below are T cell receptor beta chains from one sample, sequenced in a study of cytomegalovirus exposure and HLA in healthy donors. Clones were read by immunoSEQ multiplex PCR, and TCRdb kept only the in-frame ones, dropping some. In the table there are 90,000 to 100,000 clones, under 95% of which are singletons. The source material was PBMCs. These receptors came from a woman aged 30 to 39 in good health and CMV-seropositive. Each CDR3 is given with its conserved first and last residue. Fields, in order: J gene, D gene, V gene, clone size, CDR3 DNA, CDR3 protein. The D gene is left open where the match is weak. Size is omitted from some rows. Given values are once, few, many or a class for expanded clones.

J: TRBJ2-1
D: .
V: TRBV9
size: .
DNA: TGTGCCAGCAGCGTAGATGGGGGGGAGCAGTTCTTC
CDR3: CASSVDGGEQFF

J: TRBJ1-2
D: .
V: TRBV6-6
size: .
DNA: TGTGCCAGCAATAGCAGAGTGAGCTATGGCTACACCTTC
CDR3: CASNSRVSYGYTF

J: TRBJ1-5
D: .
V: TRBV19
size: .
DNA: TGTGCCAGTAGTAAGGAGGGGTCCCGTAGGAATCAGCCCCAGCATTTT
CDR3: CASSKEGSRRNQPQHF

J: TRBJ2-7
D: TRBD1
V: TRBV6-5
size: .
DNA: TGTGCCAGCAGCCTCGGGACAGGGGGTTCCTACGAGCAGTACTTC
CDR3: CASSLGTGGSYEQYF

J: TRBJ2-7
D: TRBD2
V: TRBV19
size: .
DNA: TGTGCCAGTAGTAGCGGGAGGGCCTACGAGCAGTACTTC
CDR3: CASSSGRAYEQYF

J: TRBJ2-1
D: TRBD2
V: TRBV5-4
size: .
DNA: TGTGCCAGCAGCTTAGGCACCACTAGCGCCAGTGAGCAGTTCTTC
CDR3: CASSLGTTSASEQFF

J: TRBJ1-3
D: TRBD1
V: TRBV11-2
size: .
DNA: TGTGCCAGCAGCGCCCAACAGGGGGTCTCTGGAAACACCATATATTTT
CDR3: CASSAQQGVSGNTIYF

J: TRBJ1-3
D: .
V: TRBV9
size: .
DNA: TGTGCCAGCAGCTCCACGGGTAGCGACTCTGGAAACACCATATATTTT
CDR3: CASSSTGSDSGNTIYF

J: TRBJ2-7
D: TRBD1
V: TRBV19
size: .
DNA: TGTGCCAGTAGTACCGGACAGGGGGCCACAGTCCTCTACGAGCAGTACTTC
CDR3: CASSTGQGATVLYEQYF

J: TRBJ2-7
D: .
V: TRBV28
size: .
DNA: TGTGCCAGCAGTTTATGGGCGGCAACCAAAAACTACGAGCAGTACTTC
CDR3: CASSLWAATKNYEQYF

J: TRBJ2-5
D: TRBD1
V: TRBV6-5
size: .
DNA: TGTGCCAGCAGTTACCAGGGGACAGGGTCCCAGTACTTC
CDR3: CASSYQGTGSQYF

J: TRBJ2-7
D: TRBD2
V: TRBV4-1
size: .
DNA: TGCGCCAGCAGGCAGATCGCGGGACTAGCGGGAGGAGTGGGCTCCTACGAGCAGTACTTC
CDR3: CASRQIAGLAGGVGSYEQYF

J: TRBJ1-5
D: TRBD1
V: TRBV30
size: .
DNA: TGTGCCTGCAAGATCGGGACAGGGGTTGGGCAGCCCCAGCATTTT
CDR3: CACKIGTGVGQPQHF

J: TRBJ2-1
D: .
V: TRBV25-1
size: .
DNA: TGTGCCAGCAGTGACGAATTTGGGTTTTCGGGCAATGAGCAGTTCTTC
CDR3: CASSDEFGFSGNEQFF

J: TRBJ2-3
D: .
V: TRBV5-1
size: .
DNA: TGCGCCAGCCGCTCCGTCTCCACAGATACGCAGTATTTT
CDR3: CASRSVSTDTQYF

J: TRBJ2-7
D: TRBD1
V: TRBV7-7
size: .
DNA: TGTGCCAGCAGCCTCTGGACAGGGGACGAGCAGTACTTC
CDR3: CASSLWTGDEQYF

J: TRBJ2-7
D: .
V: TRBV5-8
size: .
DNA: TGTGCCAGCAGCTTTCAATTGGCAGGGGTAGGCGGCCTATCTGTGGGGGAGCAGTACTTC
CDR3: CASSFQLAGVGGLSVGEQYF

J: TRBJ2-7
D: TRBD2
V: TRBV30
size: .
DNA: TGTGCCTGGAGTGAGGGACTAGGCGAGCAGTACTTC
CDR3: CAWSEGLGEQYF

J: TRBJ1-1
D: TRBD1
V: TRBV11-2
size: .
DNA: TGTGCCAGCAGCTTAGCCGGGACAGGGGGGAGCCCTGAAGCTTTCTTT
CDR3: CASSLAGTGGSPEAFF

J: TRBJ2-1
D: .
V: TRBV19
size: .
DNA: TGTGCCAGTAATCCAGGGCGTAGCAATGAGCAGTTCTTC
CDR3: CASNPGRSNEQFF

J: TRBJ2-1
D: TRBD2
V: TRBV15
size: .
DNA: TGTGCCACCAGCGGGTCCACGACTAGCGGGAGTATCTACAATGAGCAGTTCTTC
CDR3: CATSGSTTSGSIYNEQFF

J: TRBJ1-1
D: .
V: TRBV29-1
size: .
DNA: TGCAGCGTCCAGGCTCGGATGAACACTGAAGCTTTCTTT
CDR3: CSVQARMNTEAFF

J: TRBJ2-1
D: TRBD2
V: TRBV7-2
size: .
DNA: TGTGCCAGCAGCGGGGGACTAGCGGGATATGAGCAGTTCTTC
CDR3: CASSGGLAGYEQFF

J: TRBJ2-1
D: .
V: TRBV2
size: .
DNA: TGTGCCAGCAGTACCCGCACGACAGTACGATACAATGAGCAGTTCTTC
CDR3: CASSTRTTVRYNEQFF

J: TRBJ2-3
D: TRBD2
V: TRBV29-1
size: .
DNA: TGCAGCGTTGCGAGGCGACTAGCGAGATTAAGCACAGATACGCAGTATTTT
CDR3: CSVARRLARLSTDTQYF

J: TRBJ1-5
D: TRBD1
V: TRBV28
size: .
DNA: TGTGCCAGCAGTGGGGGGCCTCGGACAGGGTCGGTGGATCAGCCCCAGCATTTT
CDR3: CASSGGPRTGSVDQPQHF

J: TRBJ1-1
D: TRBD1
V: TRBV18
size: .
DNA: TGTGCCAGCTCACCATTAGGGGGCATCACTGAAGCTTTCTTT
CDR3: CASSPLGGITEAFF

J: TRBJ2-7
D: TRBD2
V: TRBV28
size: .
DNA: TGTGCCACCGGGACTACTACCTACGAGCAGTACTTC
CDR3: CATGTTTYEQYF

J: TRBJ2-2
D: TRBD2
V: TRBV19
size: .
DNA: TGTGCCAGTAGTGCCGGACTAGTTAACACCGGGGAGCTGTTTTTT
CDR3: CASSAGLVNTGELFF

J: TRBJ1-1
D: TRBD1
V: TRBV7-9
size: once
DNA: TGTGCCAGCAGAACAGGGACAGGCAAAGAAGCTTTCTTT
CDR3: CASRTGTGKEAFF

J: TRBJ2-3
D: .
V: TRBV9
size: .
DNA: TGTGCCAGCAATAACGACAAAAGCACAGATACGCAGTATTTT
CDR3: CASNNDKSTDTQYF

J: TRBJ2-1
D: TRBD2
V: TRBV14
size: .
DNA: TGTGCCAGCAGCCAAGTAGCGGGATGGTCCTACAATGAGCAGTTCTTC
CDR3: CASSQVAGWSYNEQFF

J: TRBJ1-1
D: TRBD1
V: TRBV11-2
size: .
DNA: TGTGCCAGCAGCCGACGGACAGGGATGAACACTGAAGCTTTCTTT
CDR3: CASSRRTGMNTEAFF

J: TRBJ2-3
D: TRBD2
V: TRBV18
size: .
DNA: TGTGCCAGCTCACAGGGGACTAGCGGGACCCTGGACACAGATACGCAGTATTTT
CDR3: CASSQGTSGTLDTDTQYF

J: TRBJ1-2
D: .
V: TRBV28
size: .
DNA: TGTGCATCGGAACAGAACTATGGCTACACCTTC
CDR3: CASEQNYGYTF

J: TRBJ2-3
D: TRBD2
V: TRBV5-1
size: few
DNA: TGCGCCAGCAGCTTCGGACTAGCGGGAGGGCCAGGAGATACGCAGTATTTT
CDR3: CASSFGLAGGPGDTQYF

J: TRBJ2-7
D: TRBD2
V: TRBV30
size: .
DNA: TGTGCCTGGAGCGCGACTAGCGGGAGGGCGGTCTCCTACGAGCAGTACTTC
CDR3: CAWSATSGRAVSYEQYF

J: TRBJ2-2
D: TRBD1
V: TRBV5-1
size: .
DNA: TGCGCCAGCAGCTCCGGGACAGGGGCGGCCGGGGAGCTGTTTTTT
CDR3: CASSSGTGAAGELFF

J: TRBJ2-7
D: .
V: TRBV7-2
size: .
DNA: TGTGCCAGCAGCTTACTTCGCGGTGGGCAGTACTTC
CDR3: CASSLLRGGQYF

J: TRBJ2-1
D: TRBD1
V: TRBV15
size: .
DNA: TGTGCCACCAGCAGGGGACAGACCTACAATGAGCAGTTCTTC
CDR3: CATSRGQTYNEQFF

J: TRBJ2-3
D: TRBD2
V: TRBV30
size: .
DNA: TGTGGGACTAGCGGTTACACAGATACGCAGTATTTT
CDR3: CGTSGYTDTQYF

J: TRBJ2-1
D: TRBD2
V: TRBV4-1
size: .
DNA: TGCGCCAGCAGCCAACTAGCGGGAGAAAACAATGAGCAGTTCTTC
CDR3: CASSQLAGENNEQFF

J: TRBJ2-1
D: TRBD2
V: TRBV11-3
size: .
DNA: TGTGCCAGCAGCCCCGGGACTAGCGGGAATGATGAGCAGTTCTTC
CDR3: CASSPGTSGNDEQFF